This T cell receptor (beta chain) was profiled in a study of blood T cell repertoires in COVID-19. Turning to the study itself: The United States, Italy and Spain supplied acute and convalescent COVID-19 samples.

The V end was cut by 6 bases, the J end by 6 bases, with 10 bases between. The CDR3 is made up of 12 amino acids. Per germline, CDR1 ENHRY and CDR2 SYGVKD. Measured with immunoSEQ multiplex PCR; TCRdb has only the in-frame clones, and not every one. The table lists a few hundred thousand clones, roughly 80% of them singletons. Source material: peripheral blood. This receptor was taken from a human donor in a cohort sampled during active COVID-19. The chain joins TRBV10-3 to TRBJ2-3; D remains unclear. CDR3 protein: CAISPWADTQYF. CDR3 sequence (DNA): TGTGCCATCAGCCCCTGGGCGGATACGCAGTATTTT.